This T cell receptor beta chain was found in a study of shared T cell receptors in the human thymus. The table lists this clone with a count of one. The ends were cut back, 3 bases at V and 12 bases at J, with 19 bases in the middle. CDR1 is SGHNT and CDR2 is YYREEE in the germline V gene (reference sequence). There are 15 residues in the CDR3. Repertoires were generated with immunoSEQ multiplex PCR, while TCRdb's copy carries only in-frame clones and drops some. The data hold under 450,000 clones, with around 95% observed a single time. The chain uses TRBV5-4 and TRBJ2-6; no reliable D call. This sequence was found in a human donor. The sequencing sample was made of thymocytes. The CDR3 region is CASSSSFGSSGVLTF. The CDR3, as DNA: TGTGCCAGCAGCTCGTCCTTCGGTAGTTCCGGCGTCCTGACTTTC.